This TCR beta chain was identified during a study of control samples from healthy donors and cancer patients. This table comes from immunoSEQ multiplex PCR, and its TCRdb copy is limited to in-frame clones, with some not included. The table records some 58,000 clones, around 87% of them present only once. The source material was PBMCs. The clonotype originates from a woman in her fifties or sixties with lung cancer.

CDR3 amino acids: CASSGTTVGEPQHF. The CDR3 DNA reads TGTGCCAGCAGCGGAACCACGGTGGGAGAGCCCCAGCATTTT. The chain joins TRBV2 to TRBJ1-5; D gene uncertain. Trimming left V 6 bases short and J 8 bases short, with 17 bases between. The length of the CDR3 is 14 residues. Germline V gene sequence: CDR1 SNHLY, CDR2 FYNNEI.